Given below is one T cell receptor beta chain in context. Its antigen is not known. The CDR3 has 17 residues. V shed 0 bases, J shed 0 bases, and the junction held 7 bases outside the gene matches. Germline V CDR1 and CDR2: SGHRS, YFSETQ. These data originate in a study of cytomegalovirus exposure and HLA in healthy donors. Study observations and caveats: Per a prior analysis, the majority of TCR beta V segments were productive roughly 87% or roughly 30% of the time.

Researchers ran the PCR with 60 Vbeta and 13 Jbeta primers. Here immunoSEQ multiplex PCR was the method, and the copy in TCRdb shows in-frame clones only, minus some. The data show about 130,000 clones, approximately 73% seen once. This TCR derives from a man between 60 and 75 years old in good health and CMV-seropositive. The V gene is TRBV5-1, the J gene TRBJ2-3, with 7 bases identical to TRBD2. The sequencing sample was made of PBMCs. The CDR3 here is CASSLARLASSTDTQYF. As DNA, the CDR3 is TGCGCCAGCAGCTTGGCCAGACTAGCCTCTAGCACAGATACGCAGTATTTT.